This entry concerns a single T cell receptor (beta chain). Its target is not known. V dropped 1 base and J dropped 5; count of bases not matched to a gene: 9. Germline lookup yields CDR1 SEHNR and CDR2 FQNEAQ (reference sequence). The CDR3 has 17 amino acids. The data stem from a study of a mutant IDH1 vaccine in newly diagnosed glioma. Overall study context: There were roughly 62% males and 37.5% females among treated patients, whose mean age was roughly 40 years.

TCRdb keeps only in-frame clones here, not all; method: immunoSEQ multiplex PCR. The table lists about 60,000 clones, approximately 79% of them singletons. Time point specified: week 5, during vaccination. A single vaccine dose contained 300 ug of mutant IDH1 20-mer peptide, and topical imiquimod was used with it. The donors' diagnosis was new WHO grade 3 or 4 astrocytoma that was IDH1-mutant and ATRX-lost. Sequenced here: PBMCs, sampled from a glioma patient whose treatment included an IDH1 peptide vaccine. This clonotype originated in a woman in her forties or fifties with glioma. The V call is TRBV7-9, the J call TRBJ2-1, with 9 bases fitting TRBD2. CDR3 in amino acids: CASSLVFLASGDNEQFF. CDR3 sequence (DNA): TGTGCCAGCAGCTTAGTTTTTTTGGCTAGCGGGGACAATGAGCAGTTCTTC.